Shown below are 10 T cell receptor beta chains from a single sample sequenced in a study of response to subunit inactivated influenza vaccine. TCRdb re-called the RT-PCR reads with MiXCR, one entry per CDR3 protein. The table has some 600,000 distinct CDR3 sequences, approximately 14% seen once; the top ten hold 7.6%. The material was PBMCs from blood, obtained roughly 15 days before vaccination. The receptors shown here come from a man aged 50 to 59 who received an inactivated influenza vaccine.

This clonotype came up once. The chain uses TRBV4-3 and TRBJ2-3; the D gene is possibly TRBD1 (5 bases). The J call may be wrong; the DNA end is better matched by TRBJ1-5. Germline CDR1 LGHNA, CDR2 YSLEER. CDR3 length equals 15 residues. The CDR3: CASSRLAAGSDTQHF. CDR3 in DNA: TGCGCCAGCAGCAGACTAGCCGCAGGGTCGGATACGCAGCATTTT.

The V call is TRBV5-1, the J call TRBJ1-4; D call uncertain. This CDR3 is 14 amino acids long. V lost 2 bases and J lost 3, with 8 bases in between. Per the germline V gene, CDR1 is SGHRS and CDR2 is YFSETQ. CDR3 region: CASSFLGANEKLFF. CDR3 nucleotide sequence: TGCGCCAGCAGCTTCCTGGGCGCTAATGAAAAACTGTTTTTT.

The chain is built from TRBV7-9 and TRBJ2-1; weak D call: TRBD2 (5 bases). The length of the CDR3 is 13 residues. V gave up 5 bases and J gave up 9 bases, with 14 bases separating them. Germline CDR1 and CDR2: SEHNR and FQNEAQ (reference sequence). CDR3 protein: CASSLTAGSEQFF. In DNA, the CDR3 is TGTGCCAGCAGCCTTACGGCGGGCAGTGAGCAGTTCTTC.

V is TRBV6-2 or TRBV6-3 and J is TRBJ1-5, with TRBD1 as a possible D gene (5 bases). The germline V gene encodes CDR1 MNHEY and CDR2 SVGEGT. The CDR3 covers 15 residues. Trimming left V 7 bases short and J 3 bases short, with 16 bases between. The CDR3 region has the DNA TGTGCCAGCAACGTGGGGGGAGGTAACAATCAGCCCCAGCATTTT. Protein product: CASNVGGGNNQPQHF.

This clonotype has ten or more counts. The V call is TRBV12-3 or TRBV12-4, the J call TRBJ2-2; TRBD2 agrees at 9 bases. The CDR3 contains 16 residues. Losses at the gene ends were 5 bases for V and 7 bases for J; bases not matched to a gene: 11. The CDR3 sequence is CASSVGAGGPVGELFF. CDR3 DNA sequence: TGTGCCAGCAGTGTCGGTGCGGGAGGGCCGGTCGGGGAGCTGTTTTTT.

This clonotype was counted a few times. The chain joins TRBV7-2 to TRBJ2-1; tentative D call: TRBD1 (6 bases). The V end lost 5 bases, the J end lost 8 bases, and 16 bases lay between the germline ends. Germline assignment: CDR1 SGHTA and CDR2 FQGNSA. The CDR3 runs to 14 residues. The CDR3 bases are TGTGCCAGCAGCCTCGGACAGTCGGTGGATGAGCAGTTCTTC. Translation gives CASSLGQSVDEQFF.

This clonotype was observed a handful of times. The chain carries TRBV5-6 and TRBJ2-3; D possibly corresponds to TRBD2 (6 bases). From germline, CDR1 is SGHDT and CDR2 YYEEEE. The CDR3 consists of 15 residues. Trimming removed 1 base from V and 4 bases from J, with 13 bases in between. CDR3 residues: CASSLTIAASDTQYF. In nucleotides, the CDR3 is TGTGCCAGCAGCTTGACTATAGCGGCTTCAGATACGCAGTATTTT.

This clonotype was observed a few times. This rearrangement joins TRBV5-1 to TRBJ2-3; TRBD1 matches at 10 bases. The CDR3 covers 14 residues. CDR1 SGHRS and CDR2 YFSETQ come from the germline V gene. The trim removed 7 bases at V and 5 bases at J, leaving 7 bases unmatched. The CDR3 region is CASSNDRGRDTQYF. The CDR3 DNA reads TGCGCCAGCTCAAACGACAGGGGGCGAGATACGCAGTATTTT. The full variable domain, in which reference TRBV5-1 and TRBJ2-3 provide the parts outside the CDR3, is KAGVTQTPRYLIKTRGQQVTLSCSPISGHRSVSWYQQTPGQGLQFLFEYFSETQRNKGNFPGRFSGRQFSNSRSEMNVSTLELGDSALYLCASSNDRGRDTQYFGPGTRLTVL.

This chain uses TRBV6-1 with TRBJ1-4; unclear D gene. The germline gives CDR1 MNHNS, CDR2 SASEGT. The germline V and J ends were trimmed by 2 bases and 4 bases, with 14 bases remaining between them. The CDR3 covers 16 residues. The CDR3 sequence is CASSEQSTDLNEKLFF. The CDR3 DNA reads TGTGCCAGCAGTGAACAGAGCACAGACCTTAATGAAAAACTGTTTTTT.

This clonotype appeared many times. V usage is TRBV14 and J usage is TRBJ1-2; no clear D gene. The ends were cut back, 4 bases at V and 8 bases at J, with 11 bases in the middle. CDR1 and CDR2 from the germline V gene are SGHDN and FVKESK. The CDR3 is 12 amino acids. CDR3 loop: CASSPGLGGYTF. The CDR3 bases are TGTGCCAGCAGCCCCGGCCTGGGAGGCTACACCTTC. Together with reference TRBV14 and TRBJ1-2, the CDR3 gives the full variable domain: EAGVTQFPSHSVIEKGQTVTLRCDPISGHDNLYWYRRVMGKEIKFLLHFVKESKQDESGMPNNRFLAERTGGTYSTLKVQPAELEDSGVYFCASSPGLGGYTFGSGTRLTVV.